This is a list of T cell receptor beta chains from one sample in a study of Graves' ophthalmopathy and Graves' hyperthyroidism. TCRdb called the multiplex PCR reads again in MiXCR, with one record for every CDR3 protein. The sample consists of 200,000 to 250,000 distinct CDR3 sequences, 29% of them appearing once. The source material was peripheral blood. The source of these receptors is a man in his fifties or sixties with Graves' ophthalmopathy. Each CDR3 is given with its conserved first and last residue. A D gene is named only where the DNA matches it firmly. Clone size, where shown, is once, few, many, or a class for clones that have expanded.

abundance	v_gene	j_gene	d_gene	CDR3nt	CDR3aa
many	TRBV4-3	TRBJ2-5	.	TGCGCCAGCAGCCAAGAAAGGCTAGCCCAAGAGACCCAGTACTTC	CASSQERLAQETQYF
many	TRBV9	TRBJ1-1	.	TGTGCCAGCAGCGGCCGACAGATGAACACTGAAGCTTTCTTT	CASSGRQMNTEAFF
.	TRBV12-3/TRBV12-4	TRBJ1-1	.	TGTGCCAGCATCCAGGAGATGAACACTGAAGCTTTCTTT	CASIQEMNTEAFF
many	TRBV18	TRBJ1-2	.	TGTGCCAGCTCCCCAGAACAAAACTATGGCTACACCTTC	CASSPEQNYGYTF
many	TRBV12-3/TRBV12-4	TRBJ1-6	.	TGTGCCAGCAGTTCCCCGACGGAGGATAATTCACCCCTCCACTTT	CASSSPTEDNSPLHF
many	TRBV4-1	TRBJ1-3	.	TGCGCCAGCAGCCAAGTGGGAGGAAACACCATATATTTT	CASSQVGGNTIYF
many	TRBV11-2	TRBJ2-7	TRBD1	TGTGCCAGCAGCGCACCGGGACAGTCCTACGAGCAGTACTTC	CASSAPGQSYEQYF
many	TRBV6-2/TRBV6-3	TRBJ1-1	.	TGTGCCAGCAGTTCCCCCCGAATAGGAAACACTGAAGCTTTCTTT	CASSSPRIGNTEAFF
many	TRBV6-5	TRBJ1-3	.	TGTGCCAGCCAGGGACGGATCTCTGGAAACACCATATATTTT	CASQGRISGNTIYF
few	TRBV25-1	TRBJ2-7	TRBD2	TGTGCCAGTGAAACTAGCGGGAGGGCACAGAGAGAGCAGTACTTC	CASETSGRAQREQYF
few	TRBV28	TRBJ2-5	TRBD1	TGTGCCAGCAGTTACCCAGGACAGGGGGGGGTAGAGACCCAGTACTTC	CASSYPGQGGVETQYF
.	TRBV15	TRBJ1-3	.	TGTGCCACCAGCAGGTCCAGGGTTGGAAACACCGTATATTTT	CATSRSRVGNTVYF
.	TRBV27	TRBJ2-5	TRBD1	TGTGCCAGCAGTTCCCTACAGGGGTCAGAGACCCAGTACTTC	CASSSLQGSETQYF
many	TRBV29-1	TRBJ2-7	.	TGCAGCGTTGAGATCCAGCGCGAGCAGTACTTC	CSVEIQREQYF
many	TRBV20-1	TRBJ2-7	TRBD1	TGCAGTGCCAAAACAGGGGGCCCCTACGAGCAGTACTTC	CSAKTGGPYEQYF
.	TRBV12-3/TRBV12-4	TRBJ1-5	.	TGTGCCAGCTCCGAGGGGGGTTTTCAGCCCCAGCATTTT	CASSEGGFQPQHF
few	TRBV7-8	TRBJ2-7	.	TGTGCCAGCAGCTCGGGGGCGGGCTCGCGGCGATACGAGCAGTACTTC	CASSSGAGSRRYEQYF
many	TRBV5-1	TRBJ2-7	.	TGCGCCAGCAGCTCCGGGACCGAATCCTACGAGCAGTACTTC	CASSSGTESYEQYF
.	TRBV29-1	TRBJ1-1	TRBD1	TGCAGCGTTATGACAGGGACAAAGACCACTGAAGCTTTCTTT	CSVMTGTKTTEAFF
.	TRBV12-3/TRBV12-4	TRBJ2-2	TRBD2	TGTGCCAGCAGTTTAACGGGTCGGCGGGGGGGCACCGGGGAGCTGTTTTTT	CASSLTGRRGGTGELFF
many	TRBV12-3/TRBV12-4	TRBJ1-3	.	TGTGCCAGCAGTCCCGGAGGAAACACCATATATTTT	CASSPGGNTIYF
many	TRBV7-6	TRBJ2-7	.	TGTGCCAGCAGCCCAGACCTGCTCAACTACGAGCAGTACTTC	CASSPDLLNYEQYF
once	TRBV7-2	TRBJ2-7	.	TGTGCCAGCAGCTTAGCCCAAAAGGGGAACTACGAGCAGTACTTC	CASSLAQKGNYEQYF
few	TRBV10-3	TRBJ1-1	TRBD1	TGTGCCACCGGCTCGGGACAGATCATGAACACTGAAGCTTTCTTT	CATGSGQIMNTEAFF
.	TRBV10-3	TRBJ2-7	TRBD2	TGTGCCACCTTCCTCGGGGTAGCGGGAGGATTCAACGAGCAGTACTTC	CATFLGVAGGFNEQYF
few	TRBV7-2	TRBJ1-2	.	TGCGCCAGCAGCCACATCGGGAGCGGCTACACCTTC	CASSHIGSGYTF
.	TRBV24-1	TRBJ2-2	TRBD1	TGTGCCACCAGTGATTTGGTTTTGGGACAGGCCACCGGGGAGCTGTTTTTT	CATSDLVLGQATGELFF
few	TRBV19	TRBJ2-7	TRBD1	TGTGCCAGTAGTGTGGGACAGGGGAGGTCCTACGAGCAGTACTTC	CASSVGQGRSYEQYF
many	TRBV20-1	TRBJ2-7	TRBD2	TGCAGTGCTCAATTTAGCGGGGGCTACGAGCAGTACTTC	CSAQFSGGYEQYF
.	TRBV11-2	TRBJ2-5	.	TGTGCCAGCAGCGCCAGTTTAAGGGCCGGGGAGACCCAGTACTTC	CASSASLRAGETQYF
many	TRBV11-3	TRBJ2-2	.	TGTGCCAGCAGACTGGGGAGGTCGAACACCGGGGAGCTGTTTTTT	CASRLGRSNTGELFF
once	TRBV12-3/TRBV12-4	TRBJ2-7	TRBD1	TGTGCCAGCAGTCCCGACCCCGGGACAGGTCAATACGAGCAGTACTTC	CASSPDPGTGQYEQYF
.	TRBV2	TRBJ1-1	TRBD1	TGTGCCAGCAGAGACAGGGGAGGAACTGAAGCTTTCTTT	CASRDRGGTEAFF
many	TRBV28	TRBJ2-5	.	TGTGCCAGCAGCTCAGGGGCCCAAGAGACCCAGTACTTC	CASSSGAQETQYF
many	TRBV11-2	TRBJ2-2	TRBD2	TGTGCCAGCAGCCCGACTAGCGGGAGTTTAACCGGGGAGCTGTTTTTT	CASSPTSGSLTGELFF
many	TRBV20-1	TRBJ1-5	TRBD1	TGCAGTGTCGGGACAGGGTTATTTAGGGGCAATCAGCCCCAGCATTTT	CSVGTGLFRGNQPQHF
.	TRBV12-3/TRBV12-4	TRBJ2-2	TRBD2	TGTGCCAGCAGTCCGGGACTAGCGGGAAGGGACACCGGGGAGCTGTTTTTT	CASSPGLAGRDTGELFF
.	TRBV28	TRBJ2-7	TRBD2	TGTGCCAGCAGTTTTGTGGGAGGGCTCTACGAGCAGTACTTC	CASSFVGGLYEQYF
many	TRBV7-9	TRBJ1-2	.	TGTGCCAGTACCCAGGAGGTCTTCCCCTATGGCTACACCTTC	CASTQEVFPYGYTF
many	TRBV6-2/TRBV6-3	TRBJ2-2	.	TGTGCCAGCAGTTACTCGTACGGGACTCCCGGGGAGCTGTTTTTT	CASSYSYGTPGELFF
few	TRBV6-5	TRBJ1-5	TRBD1	TGTGCCAGCAGTAACTCGACAGGGGCCCGTCGGCCCCAGCATTTT	CASSNSTGARRPQHF
many	TRBV19	TRBJ2-7	.	TGTGCCAGTAGTATAGCCTCAGACTCCTACGAGCAGTACTTC	CASSIASDSYEQYF
few	TRBV7-3	TRBJ1-5	.	TGTGCCAGCAGCCCAGGGGAAAAAAGGCAGCCCCAGCATTTT	CASSPGEKRQPQHF
once	TRBV15	TRBJ1-1	.	TGTGCCACCTCAACGGGGATCAGAACTGAAGCTTTCTTT	CATSTGIRTEAFF
.	TRBV15	TRBJ1-3	.	TGTGCCACCAGCAGAGATAGTTCAGCCTCTGGAAACACCATATATTTT	CATSRDSSASGNTIYF
.	TRBV6-1	TRBJ2-7	TRBD1	TGTGCCAGCGGACAGGGCCACTACGAGCAGTACTTC	CASGQGHYEQYF
.	TRBV7-6	TRBJ1-2	TRBD1	TGTGCCAGCAGCCCCGGGGGGACAGGGGGATCCAACTATGGCTACACCTTC	CASSPGGTGGSNYGYTF
many	TRBV5-1	TRBJ1-1	TRBD1	TGCGCCAGCAGCAGCCTCCCTGGGGACAGCAACACTGAAGCTTTCTTT	CASSSLPGDSNTEAFF
many	TRBV7-8	TRBJ2-7	.	TGTGCCAGCAGCTTAGCGGTACAGGAACCCTACGAGCAGTACTTC	CASSLAVQEPYEQYF
many	TRBV28	TRBJ1-1	TRBD1	TGTGCCAGCCCACCCGGCGCAACAGGGGTCACTGAAGCTTTCTTT	CASPPGATGVTEAFF
once	TRBV20-1	TRBJ1-6	.	TGCAGTGCCAGGAGACAGGCGGATTCACCCCTCCACTTT	CSARRQADSPLHF
many	TRBV7-9	TRBJ2-7	TRBD1	TGTGCCAGCAGCCTAGGACAGGGGGCATCCCACGAGCAGTACTTC	CASSLGQGASHEQYF
many	TRBV27	TRBJ2-2	.	TGTGCCAGCAGTTTATCATCGGACACCGGGGAGCTGTTTTTT	CASSLSSDTGELFF
many	TRBV7-6	TRBJ1-1	.	TGTGCCAGCAGTAATAATGGACAGATGAACACTGAAGCTTTCTTT	CASSNNGQMNTEAFF
many	TRBV28	TRBJ1-1	.	TGTGCCAGCAGTTTGGTCAGTCCCACTGAAGCTTTCTTT	CASSLVSPTEAFF
many	TRBV27	TRBJ2-2	.	TGTGCCAGCAGGTTTGGGTTAACCGGGGAGCTGTTTTTT	CASRFGLTGELFF
many	TRBV11-3	TRBJ2-4	.	TGTGCCAGCCCTATACGGTTGACAAACATTCAGTACTTC	CASPIRLTNIQYF
many	TRBV20-1	TRBJ1-5	.	TGCAGTGCTAGAGATTCGGGGGATGGGTCCCAGCATTTT	CSARDSGDGSQHF
many	TRBV29-1	TRBJ2-7	.	TGCAGCGTTGGGGACACCTACGAGCAGTACTTC	CSVGDTYEQYF
.	TRBV10-3	TRBJ1-2	.	TGTGCCATCAGTGAGTCCTGGGGCACGATCTATGGCTACACCTTC	CAISESWGTIYGYTF